This entry lists 7 T cell receptor beta chains sequenced from one sample in a study of technical replicates of blood from a handful of donors. Profiled with immunoSEQ multiplex PCR; TCRdb holds only in-frame clones, not every one. The table shows around 100,000 clones, with roughly 96% occurring only once. The sequenced material came from T cells isolated from PBMCs. The receptor source for this set is a human donor in good health.

A remark on this clone: Within the sample, other DNA sequences also encode this same CDR3. CDR3 sequence: CASSPGLAGYEQYF. The CDR3 DNA is TGTGCCAGCAGCCCGGGACTAGCGGGATACGAGCAGTACTTC. The chain links TRBV5-4 to TRBJ2-7, with 13 bases identical to TRBD2. The V gene's germline CDR1 is SGHNT and CDR2 YYREEE (reference sequence). Trimming cost V 4 bases and J 4 bases; bases outside gene matches: 2. CDR3 length: 14 amino acids.

This clone is a singleton in its sample. The chain has TRBV2 and TRBJ1-5; possibly TRBD1 for D (5 bases). V lost 1 base to trimming and J lost 11 bases, with 9 bases between them. The CDR3 is made up of 12 amino acids. Per germline, CDR1 SNHLY and CDR2 FYNNEI. The CDR3 loop is CASSEGGEAQHF. CDR3 sequence (DNA): TGTGCCAGCAGTGAAGGAGGGGAGGCCCAGCATTTT.

This clone was seen once. The rearrangement joins TRBV29-1 to TRBJ2-1; TRBD1 matches 9 bases. CDR1 and CDR2 (germline): SQVTM, ANQGSEA. V shed 4 bases, J shed 8 bases, and the junction held 9 bases outside the gene matches. The CDR3 has 14 residues. In DNA, the CDR3 is TGCAGCGTTGTAGGGACAGGGTTACGATATGAGCAGTTCTTC. Its translation is CSVVGTGLRYEQFF.

V usage is TRBV28 and J usage is TRBJ2-3, with TRBD2 matching over 7 bases. V dropped 0 bases and J dropped 1; count of bases not matched to a gene: 7. Germline CDR1 MDHEN, CDR2 SYDVKM. The CDR3 runs to 17 residues. CDR3 bases: TGTGCCAGCAGTTTATGGGGTAGGGAGGGAGGCACAGATACGCAGTATTTT. The encoded protein is CASSLWGREGGTDTQYF.

This clone was seen a single time. The chain employs TRBV5-1 and TRBJ2-1, with TRBD2 matching over 7 bases. The CDR3 contains 14 residues. The J segment lost 6 bases and the V segment lost 0 bases, leaving 3 bases of the junction unmatched. Germline CDR1 is SGHRS and CDR2 is YFSETQ. The CDR3 coding sequence is TGCGCCAGCAGCTTGGGTGGGAGGGCCAATGAGCAGTTCTTC. Amino acid sequence: CASSLGGRANEQFF.

The chain employs TRBV11-1 and TRBJ2-1, with 12 bases that match TRBD2. CDR1 and CDR2 from the germline V gene are SGHAT and FQDESV (reference sequence). Losses at the gene ends were 6 bases for V and 7 bases for J; bases not matched to a gene: 7. This CDR3 comprises 15 residues. DNA for the CDR3: TGTGCCAGCAGTCAGACTAGCGGGAGCTCGAATGAGCAGTTCTTC. Translating gives CASSQTSGSSNEQFF.

V gene TRBV30 combines with J gene TRBJ2-3; the D is unclear. Germline CDR1 is GTSNPN and CDR2 is SVGIG (reference sequence). Trimming took off 2 bases at V and 1 base at J, with 10 bases between the two ends. This CDR3 spans 14 amino acids. As DNA, the CDR3 is TGTGCCTGGAGTAAAGGTCAGGGCACAGATACGCAGTATTTT. It codes for CAWSKGQGTDTQYF.